One sample yielded the 32 T cell receptor beta chains listed below, sequenced in a study of persistence of HIV-infected CD4 T cells. The immunoSEQ assay was version 4, run in survey mode. TCRdb keeps only in-frame clones here, not all; method: immunoSEQ multiplex PCR. The repertoire consists of approximately 46,000 clones, with 85% to 90% occurring once and the leading ten covering 3.3%. Their antigen targets remain unknown. This nonspecific control used anti-CD3/anti-CD28 bead stimulation of CD4+ T cells. Sorting selected CD4+ T cells upregulating both CD40 ligand and CD69. The sequencing here drew on CD4+ T cells sorted from PBMCs after 18-hour stimulation, taken from a patient who received antiretroviral therapy. These receptors all come from an adult woman with HIV who was CMV-seropositive.

This chain joins TRBV15 and TRBJ1-2; D unresolved. CDR3 size: 12 residues. Trimming stripped 0 bases from V and 4 bases from J, with 3 bases between. The germline V gene has CDR1 LNHNV and CDR2 YYDKDF (reference sequence). CDR3: CATSRDGYGYTF. The CDR3 DNA follows: TGTGCCACCAGCAGAGACGGCTATGGCTACACCTTC.

This rearrangement joins TRBV12-3 or TRBV12-4 to TRBJ1-3; D is unresolved. Trimming pared 3 bases from V and 0 bases from J, leaving 3 bases between. This CDR3 comprises 13 residues. The CDR3 DNA reads TGTGCCAGCAGTTTGGTCTCTGGAAACACCATATATTTT. Translation gives CASSLVSGNTIYF.

J is TRBJ1-2 and V is TRBV7-2, with 8 bases identical to TRBD1. Per the germline V gene, CDR1 is SGHTA and CDR2 is FQGNSA. The trim removed 5 bases at V and 2 bases at J, leaving 10 bases unmatched. The CDR3 length is 16 residues. The DNA for the CDR3 is TGTGCCAGCAGCCAAGGGACAGGTCTAGGAAACTATGGCTACACCTTC. It yields the protein CASSQGTGLGNYGYTF. Full variable domain (missing parts from reference TRBV7-2 and TRBJ1-2): GAGVSQSPSNKVTEKGKDVELRCDPISGHTALYWYRQSLGQGLEFLIYFQGNSAPDKSGLPSDRFSAERTGGSVSTLTIQRTQQEDSAVYLCASSQGTGLGNYGYTFGSGTRLTVV.

The chain combines TRBV4-3 with TRBJ1-2; TRBD1 is a possible D gene (6 bases). The CDR3 consists of 16 residues. Germline assignment: CDR1 LGHNA and CDR2 YSLEER. With 3 bases removed from V and 4 bases from J, the gap between germline ends came to 18 bases. The DNA of the CDR3 is TGCGCCAGCAGCCAGACCCCAGGGGAACAGGCCTATGGCTACACCTTC. Protein: CASSQTPGEQAYGYTF.

This chain uses TRBV28 with TRBJ2-1, with D perhaps matching TRBD1 or TRBD2 (5 bases each). This CDR3 has 14 amino acids. Trimming removed 3 bases at V and 12 bases at J, with 18 bases between. Germline V gene data show CDR1 as MDHEN and CDR2 as SYDVKM. This CDR3 is CASSLSAIYGGQFF. The CDR3 DNA reads TGTGCCAGCAGTTTGTCGGCTATTTATGGGGGGCAGTTCTTC.

This clone occurred a few times. This chain joins TRBV2 and TRBJ1-1, with 9 nucleotides matching TRBD1. With 7 bases clipped from V and 1 base from J, the junction kept 4 bases outside the gene matches. The CDR3 has 14 amino acids. Germline V lookup: CDR1 SNHLY, CDR2 FYNNEI. CDR3 DNA: TGTGCCAGCACCCTGGACAGGGGGAACACTGAAGCTTTCTTT. This sequence encodes CASTLDRGNTEAFF. Full variable domain (remainder filled in from reference TRBV2 and TRBJ1-1): EPEVTQTPSHQVTQMGQEVILRCVPISNHLYFYWYRQILGQKVEFLVSFYNNEISEKSEIFDDQFSVERPDGSNFTLKIRSTKLEDSAMYFCASTLDRGNTEAFFGQGTRLTVV.

This rearrangement joins TRBV5-1 to TRBJ2-3; tentatively, D is TRBD2 (6 bases). The V end lost 6 bases, the J end lost 6 bases, and 20 bases lay between the germline ends. CDR1 is SGHRS, CDR2 YFSETQ, per germline. This CDR3 contains 15 residues. CDR3 region: CASTLGTGVGDTQYF. DNA of the CDR3: TGCGCCAGCACCCTTGGGACTGGAGTGGGGGATACGCAGTATTTT.

The chain links TRBV10-3 to TRBJ1-1; weak D call: TRBD1 (5 bases). V lost 2 bases and J 4 bases, leaving 11 bases between the germline ends. The germline V gene encodes CDR1 ENHRY and CDR2 SYGVKD. The length of the CDR3 is 14 residues. The CDR3 region has the DNA TGTGCCATCAGTGAGGTGAGGGGAGGCACTGAAGCTTTCTTT. It is translated as CAISEVRGGTEAFF.

The rearrangement links TRBV7-8 to TRBJ2-5; 9 bases line up with TRBD1. CDR1 and CDR2 (germline): SGHVS, FQNEAQ. The V segment lost 4 bases and the J segment 5 bases; nucleotides outside the gene matches: 14. This CDR3 is built from 17 residues. In nucleotides, the CDR3 is TGTGCCAGCAGCTCACGAACTGGGACAGGGTCTTTTGAGACCCAGTACTTC. Protein sequence: CASSSRTGTGSFETQYF.

The chain combines TRBV5-1 with TRBJ2-1, with D tentatively TRBD2 (6 bases). Per the germline V gene, CDR1 is SGHRS and CDR2 is YFSETQ. The CDR3 has 17 residues. The germline V and J ends were trimmed by 0 bases and 5 bases, with 18 bases remaining between them. Here the CDR3 reads CASSLAGLREWNNEQFF. CDR3 sequence (DNA): TGCGCCAGCAGCTTGGCGGGACTCCGAGAATGGAACAATGAGCAGTTCTTC. The full variable domain, its missing parts supplied by reference TRBV5-1 and TRBJ2-1, is KAGVTQTPRYLIKTRGQQVTLSCSPISGHRSVSWYQQTPGQGLQFLFEYFSETQRNKGNFPGRFSGRQFSNSRSEMNVSTLELGDSALYLCASSLAGLREWNNEQFFGPGTRLTVL.

The J gene is TRBJ1-1, the V gene TRBV3-1 (or the pseudogene TRBV3-2); no firm D call. V was trimmed by 3 bases and J by 2 bases, leaving 7 bases between them. This CDR3 contains 13 residues. From germline, CDR1 is LGHDT and CDR2 YNNKEL (reference sequence). The CDR3 reads CASSHRVNTEAFF. Here the CDR3 DNA reads TGTGCCAGCAGCCATAGGGTTAACACTGAAGCTTTCTTT.

The chain uses TRBV7-2 and TRBJ2-1; 8 bases agree with TRBD1. V lost 3 bases, J lost 3 bases, and 4 bases stayed unmatched. The germline gives CDR1 SGHTA, CDR2 FQGNSA. CDR3 length: 15 residues. DNA of the CDR3: TGTGCCAGCAGCTTCGGTACAGGGGGCTACAATGAGCAGTTCTTC. Protein sequence: CASSFGTGGYNEQFF.

The chain employs TRBV19 and TRBJ1-2; weak D call: TRBD1 (5 bases). Per the germline V gene, CDR1 is LNHDA and CDR2 is SQIVND (reference sequence). Trimming left V 3 bases short and J 4 bases short, with 15 bases between. The CDR3 has 15 residues. The DNA of the CDR3 is TGTGCCAGTAGTATGGGGACGGATTCCTTCTATGGCTACACCTTC. Amino acid sequence: CASSMGTDSFYGYTF.

V and J are TRBV9 and TRBJ2-2; unclear D gene. V lost 4 bases to trimming and J lost 0 bases, with 7 bases between them. Germline V gene lookup returns CDR1 SGDLS and CDR2 YYNGEE. CDR3 length equals 14 residues. CDR3 region: CASSPPTNTGELFF. The DNA for the CDR3 is TGTGCCAGCAGCCCCCCGACGAACACCGGGGAGCTGTTTTTT.

The chain employs TRBV6-5 and TRBJ2-3; D is undetermined. CDR1 and CDR2 from the germline V gene are MNHEY and SVGAGI. Trimming left V 6 bases short and J 0 bases short, with 4 bases between. CDR3 length: 12 amino acids. The CDR3 sequence is CASRSSTDTQYF. The CDR3 nucleotides are TGTGCCAGCAGGTCTAGCACAGATACGCAGTATTTT.

V is TRBV18 and J is TRBJ2-7; D remains unclear. V was clipped by 4 bases and J by 1 base, with 8 bases between them. The CDR3 length is 13 residues. CDR1 KGHSH and CDR2 LQKENI come from the germline V gene. As DNA, the CDR3 is TGTGCCAGCTCACTCGAAGGGTCCTACGAGCAGTACTTC. Protein: CASSLEGSYEQYF.

The chain has TRBV18 and TRBJ2-1, with TRBD1 matching 9 bases. From germline, CDR1 is KGHSH and CDR2 LQKENI. This CDR3 comprises 15 residues. V gave up 3 bases and J gave up 9 bases; unmatched junction bases: 9. The CDR3 sequence: CASSPLQGARGEQFF. CDR3 sequence (DNA): TGTGCCAGCTCACCTCTACAGGGGGCGCGGGGTGAGCAGTTCTTC.

The rearrangement links TRBV7-6 to TRBJ2-3, with 11 bases fitting TRBD2. CDR3 size: 16 residues. CDR1 and CDR2 from the germline V gene are SGHVS and FNYEAQ. V shed 2 bases, J shed 10 bases, and the junction held 11 bases outside the gene matches. CDR3 protein: CASSLFASGRQEPQYF. Written as DNA, the CDR3 is TGTGCCAGCAGCTTATTTGCTAGCGGGAGGCAGGAACCGCAGTATTTT.

This clone has a handful of counts. V is TRBV6-5 and J is TRBJ1-1; perhaps TRBD1 as D (5 bases). Trimming removed 6 bases from V and 0 bases from J, with 11 bases in between. This CDR3 contains 14 residues. The germline gives CDR1 MNHEY, CDR2 SVGAGI. The CDR3 DNA sequence: TGTGCCAGCAGACAACAGGAGTTGAACACTGAAGCTTTCTTT. Translating it yields CASRQQELNTEAFF.

The gene calls are TRBV25-1 and TRBJ2-2; no clear D gene. Germline values: CDR1 MGHDK, CDR2 SYGVNS. The CDR3 is made up of 14 amino acids. The germline V and J ends were trimmed by 7 bases and 0 bases, with 9 bases remaining between them. This CDR3 reads CASKKGANTGELFF. CDR3 DNA: TGTGCCAGCAAAAAGGGCGCGAACACCGGGGAGCTGTTTTTT.

In this sample, this clone turned up a few times. V is TRBV6-2 or TRBV6-3 and J is TRBJ1-1; TRBD1 matches 7 bases. With 6 bases clipped from V and 5 bases from J, the junction kept 9 bases outside the gene matches. This CDR3 contains 14 residues. CDR1 is MNHEY, CDR2 SVGEGT, per germline. CDR3 in DNA: TGTGCCAGCAGCCGTGCTCAGGGGGGGACTGAAGCTTTCTTT. Translation: CASSRAQGGTEAFF.

The chain employs TRBV9 and TRBJ2-6; D may correspond to TRBD1 or TRBD2 (5 bases each). Germline V gene lookup returns CDR1 SGDLS and CDR2 YYNGEE. V was trimmed by 5 bases and J by 0 bases, leaving 15 bases between them. The CDR3 is 17 residues long. The CDR3 DNA is TGTGCCAGCAGGCCGGGGCCTGAGAGCTCTGGGGCCAACGTCCTGACTTTC. The encoded protein is CASRPGPESSGANVLTF.

J is TRBJ2-7 and V is TRBV15; D is unclear. There are 13 residues in the CDR3. Germline-derived CDR1 and CDR2 are LNHNV and YYDKDF (reference sequence). V lost 0 bases and J lost 3, with 6 bases in between. This CDR3 is CATSRDLDYEQYF. The CDR3 DNA sequence: TGTGCCACCAGCAGAGACTTGGACTACGAGCAGTACTTC. Drawing the rest from reference TRBV15 and TRBJ2-7, the complete variable domain is DAMVIQNPRYQVTQFGKPVTLSCSQTLNHNVMYWYQQKSSQAPKLLFHYYDKDFNNEADTPDNFQSRRPNTSFCFLDIRSPGLGDTAMYLCATSRDLDYEQYFGPGTRLTVT.

The rearrangement links TRBV7-8 to TRBJ1-6, with TRBD1 as a possible D gene (6 bases). The CDR3 has 16 amino acids. Trimming left V 2 bases short and J 10 bases short, with 18 bases between. CDR1 is SGHVS, CDR2 FQNEAQ, per germline. CDR3 in DNA: TGTGCCAGCAGCTTAACATCTCGGGGGCTCGACTCACCCCTCCACTTT. This encodes CASSLTSRGLDSPLHF. The full variable domain, completed using reference TRBV7-8 and TRBJ1-6, is GAGVSQSPRYKVAKRGQDVALRCDPISGHVSLFWYQQALGQGPEFLTYFQNEAQLDKSGLPSDRFFAERPEGSVSTLKIQRTQQEDSAVYLCASSLTSRGLDSPLHFGNGTRLTVT.

This clone was observed once. The V gene is TRBV10-3, the J gene TRBJ2-7; 10 nucleotides line up with TRBD1. The trim removed 4 bases at V and 2 bases at J, leaving 8 bases unmatched. Germline V lookup: CDR1 ENHRY, CDR2 SYGVKD. The CDR3 extends over 16 amino acids. CDR3 loop: CAISGNRDRGTYEQYF. CDR3 bases: TGTGCCATCAGTGGAAACCGGGACAGGGGAACCTACGAGCAGTACTTC.

The chain couples TRBV15 to TRBJ1-1; TRBD1 matches at 7 bases. Trimming cost V 3 bases and J 5 bases; bases outside gene matches: 6. Germline-derived CDR1 and CDR2 are LNHNV and YYDKDF (reference sequence). CDR3 length: 14 amino acids. This CDR3 is CATSSKQGRTEAFF. CDR3 coding DNA: TGTGCCACCAGCAGTAAACAGGGGCGTACTGAAGCTTTCTTT.

CDR3 loop: CASSHQKSSRSNEKLFF. The CDR3 nucleotides read TGTGCCAGCAGCCACCAAAAAAGCAGCCGATCAAATGAAAAACTGTTTTTT. The chain carries TRBV9 and TRBJ1-4; no clear D. The CDR3 runs to 17 residues. V was pared by 4 bases and J by 5 bases, with 21 bases between. Germline CDR1 and CDR2: SGDLS and YYNGEE.

The rearrangement joins TRBV5-8 to TRBJ1-1; D unresolved. Germline-derived CDR1 and CDR2 are SGHTS and YDEGEE. V dropped 4 bases and J dropped 1 base, with 8 bases sitting between them. The CDR3 is 13 amino acids. The CDR3 nucleotides are TGTGCCAGCAGCCCCCCGTGGAACACTGAAGCTTTCTTT. Translating gives CASSPPWNTEAFF.

V usage is TRBV5-1 and J usage is TRBJ2-5; weak D call: TRBD1 (6 bases). CDR3 length: 13 residues. CDR1 is SGHRS and CDR2 is YFSETQ in the germline V gene. Trimming stripped 5 bases from V and 4 bases from J, with 12 bases between. As DNA, the CDR3 is TGCGCCAGCAGTCTGGGGGCGAGAGAGACCCAGTACTTC. Its translation is CASSLGARETQYF.

The gene calls are TRBV11-3 and TRBJ2-5, with TRBD2 identical over 8 bases. V gave up 5 bases and J gave up 4 bases; unmatched junction bases: 15. Germline loops: CDR1 SGHNT, CDR2 YENEEA. The CDR3 loop spans 17 amino acids. CDR3 sequence (DNA): TGTGCCAGCAGCCGAACCGGGGGAGCGGGGGCCTCAGAGACCCAGTACTTC. Protein product: CASSRTGGAGASETQYF.

V and J are TRBV28 and TRBJ2-1; 8 nucleotides agree with TRBD1. Trimming took 6 bases from V and 10 from J; bases not matched to a gene: 20. The CDR3 length is 17 residues. CDR1 is MDHEN, CDR2 SYDVKM, per germline. For the CDR3, the DNA is TGTGCCAGCAGCCAAATAGGACAGGGTCGAGGCCTCCCCGAGCAGTTCTTC. Its protein product is CASSQIGQGRGLPEQFF.

The V call is TRBV10-3, the J call TRBJ1-4; D is unclear. V was trimmed by 7 bases and J by 6 bases, leaving 12 bases between them. Germline V gene lookup returns CDR1 ENHRY and CDR2 SYGVKD. The CDR3 loop spans 13 amino acids. DNA of the CDR3: TGTGCCATCAAGGTTAATTTGGATGAAAAACTGTTTTTT. This sequence encodes CAIKVNLDEKLFF.